Below are 31 T cell receptor beta chains sequenced from a single sample in a study of blood T cell repertoires in COVID-19. Only in-frame clones appear in the TCRdb table, and some are missing; sequencing was by immunoSEQ multiplex PCR. The sample consists of a few hundred thousand clones, approximately 92% of them appearing once. Sequenced sample: peripheral blood. The receptors originated from a woman aged 40 to 50 who had recovered from COVID-19.

The chain is built from TRBV4-2 and TRBJ2-2; D is unresolved. The germline V and J ends were trimmed by 0 bases and 4 bases, with 9 bases remaining between them. The CDR3 contains 15 residues. Germline values: CDR1 LGHNA, CDR2 YNFKEQ. The chain's CDR3 is CASSQDWPITGELFF. CDR3 in DNA: TGTGCCAGCAGCCAAGATTGGCCAATCACCGGGGAGCTGTTTTTT.

Only one count was recorded for this clone. Additional DNA sequences in this sample encode the identical CDR3. The chain uses TRBV3-1 (or the pseudogene TRBV3-2) and TRBJ2-1; tentatively, D is TRBD1 (6 bases). This CDR3 region has 15 residues. CDR1 and CDR2 from the germline V gene are LGHDT and YNNKEL (reference sequence). The V end was cut by 0 bases, the J end by 2 bases, with 8 bases between. The CDR3 DNA reads as TGTGCCAGCAGCCAAGAAGGGGGTCCCTACAATGAGCAGTTCTTC. This codes for CASSQEGGPYNEQFF.

The V gene is TRBV15, the J gene TRBJ1-1; no firm D call. This CDR3 contains 14 residues. Trimming removed 5 bases at V and 0 bases at J, with 10 bases between. Germline CDR1 and CDR2: LNHNV and YYDKDF (reference sequence). The DNA for the CDR3 is TGTGCCACCAGCCCCCGATCGGTGAACACTGAAGCTTTCTTT. Translation gives CATSPRSVNTEAFF.

The rearrangement links TRBV7-2 to TRBJ1-1; the D is unclear. Trimming left V 1 base short and J 8 bases short, with 14 bases between. CDR3 length equals 14 residues. Germline V gives CDR1 SGHTA, CDR2 FQGNSA. DNA of the CDR3: TGTGCCAGCAGCTTAGTGAGGTTGCAGCCAGAAGCTTTCTTT. Protein: CASSLVRLQPEAFF.

This chain links TRBV27 with TRBJ2-5; 10 bases align to TRBD1. Germline CDR1 is MNHEY and CDR2 is SMNVEV (reference sequence). There are 14 residues in the CDR3. Trimming took 3 bases from V and 7 from J; bases not matched to a gene: 5. This CDR3 reads CASSLGQGRGTQYF. CDR3 in DNA: TGTGCCAGCAGTTTGGGACAGGGGAGGGGGACCCAGTACTTC.

This chain uses TRBV5-5 with TRBJ1-1; D is ambiguous. This CDR3 has 14 residues. V was pared by 0 bases and J by 4 bases, with 10 bases between. Per germline, CDR1 SGHKS and CDR2 YYEKEE (reference sequence). This chain's CDR3 is CASSLVREGTEAFF. Here the CDR3 DNA reads TGTGCCAGCAGCTTGGTAAGGGAGGGCACTGAAGCTTTCTTT.

V and J are TRBV29-1 and TRBJ2-7; D not certain. Per germline, CDR1 SQVTM and CDR2 ANQGSEA. V lost 2 bases to trimming and J lost 12 bases, with 14 bases between them. The CDR3 consists of 11 residues. The CDR3 bases are TGCAGCGTTGAAAGATTTGGAGAACTGTACTTC. Protein: CSVERFGELYF.

This rearrangement joins TRBV21-1 to TRBJ1-1. TRBV21-1 is a pseudogene locus. The CDR3 consists of 16 residues. CDR3 residues: CASSKRAKKRGTEAFF. The CDR3 region has the DNA TGTGCCAGCAGCAAAAGGGCCAAAAAACGGGGCACTGAAGCTTTCTTT.

This clone was picked up many times. This chain uses TRBV2 with TRBJ1-1; maybe TRBD1 (5 bases). The CDR3 covers 14 residues. CDR1 is SNHLY, CDR2 FYNNEI, per germline. The V end lost 6 bases, the J end lost 3 bases, and 14 bases lay between the germline ends. This chain's CDR3 is CASRGRVVDTEAFF. CDR3 coding DNA: TGTGCCAGCAGAGGCAGGGTGGTAGACACTGAAGCTTTCTTT.

The chain carries TRBV7-7 and TRBJ2-1; weak D call: TRBD2 (6 bases). CDR1 is SSHAT and CDR2 is FNYEAQ in the germline V gene (reference sequence). V lost 2 bases and J lost 8, with 13 bases in between. This CDR3 comprises 14 residues. CDR3 coding DNA: TGTGCCAGCAGCTTATCCCCTAGCGCAGATGAGCAGTTCTTC. Residues: CASSLSPSADEQFF.

This clone has just a few counts. An end of the junction does not agree with germline; a read error may underlie this. V is TRBV7-8 and J is TRBJ2-2; the match to TRBD2 covers 12 bases. The CDR3 loop spans 15 amino acids. The germline gives CDR1 SGHVS, CDR2 FQNEAQ. DNA for the CDR3: TGTGCCAGCAGCCTAGCTAGCGGGAGGGCCGGGGAGCTGTTTTTT. It yields the protein CASSLASGRAGELFF.

V is TRBV5-4 and J is TRBJ2-7; 8 bases agree with TRBD2. V was clipped by 2 bases and J by 2 bases; unmatched bases: 3. This CDR3 contains 14 residues. CDR1 and CDR2 from the germline V gene are SGHNT and YYREEE (reference sequence). The CDR3 region has the DNA TGTGCCAGCAGCTTACGGGGGGGCACCTACGAGCAGTACTTC. This translates into CASSLRGGTYEQYF.

The chain is built from TRBV5-6 and TRBJ2-7, with TRBD2 identical over 8 bases. V gave up 2 bases and J gave up 5 bases; unmatched junction bases: 12. CDR1 SGHDT and CDR2 YYEEEE come from the germline V gene. The CDR3 is 16 residues long. The CDR3 spells CASSFFQAGGFHEQYF. The CDR3 DNA sequence: TGTGCCAGCAGCTTTTTTCAGGCGGGGGGCTTCCACGAGCAGTACTTC.

V usage is TRBV6-5 and J usage is TRBJ2-7; TRBD2 matches at 9 bases. CDR1 and CDR2 from the germline V gene are MNHEY and SVGAGI. With V trimmed by 4 bases and J by 4 bases, 11 bases remained unmatched. The CDR3 totals 16 residues. The CDR3: CASSSRRGAGGYEQYF. As DNA, the CDR3 is TGTGCCAGCAGTTCCCGGAGGGGGGCGGGAGGGTACGAGCAGTACTTC.

The rearrangement uses TRBV2 and TRBJ1-3; no reliable D call. CDR1 SNHLY and CDR2 FYNNEI come from the germline V gene. Trimming removed 5 bases from V and 0 bases from J, with 8 bases in between. The CDR3 covers 14 residues. In nucleotides, the CDR3 is TGTGCCAGCAGTTTTGAGAGCTCTGGAAACACCATATATTTT. As protein: CASSFESSGNTIYF.

The V gene is TRBV24-1, the J gene TRBJ1-2; D call uncertain. The V and J ends lost 2 bases and 1 base respectively, with 7 bases between them. This CDR3 is 14 amino acids long. Looked up from germline, CDR1 is KGHDR and CDR2 is SFDVKD. The CDR3 DNA sequence: TGTGCCACCAGTGATTCCAGAATTAACTATGGCTACACCTTC. This translates into CATSDSRINYGYTF.

This chain uses TRBV19 with TRBJ1-2, with a possible D match to TRBD1 (6 bases). The CDR3 sequence is 14 residues long. Germline-derived CDR1 and CDR2 are LNHDA and SQIVND (reference sequence). Trimming shortened V by 3 bases and J by 3 bases, and 11 bases separated the two germline ends. The DNA for the CDR3 is TGTGCCAGTAGTATCGGACAGAAGTACTATGGCTACACCTTC. Translating it yields CASSIGQKYYGYTF.

The chain combines TRBV10-1 with TRBJ2-5; D possibly corresponds to TRBD1 (7 bases). Germline V lookup: CDR1 WNHNN, CDR2 SYGVQD (reference sequence). V was clipped by 0 bases and J by 5 bases, with 16 bases between them. This CDR3 spans 16 amino acids. The CDR3 sequence: CASSESGGGSWETQYF. CDR3 sequence (DNA): TGCGCCAGCAGTGAGTCCGGAGGGGGCTCCTGGGAGACCCAGTACTTC.

V usage is TRBV9 and J usage is TRBJ1-2; 9 positions match TRBD1. CDR3 size: 15 residues. V dropped 4 bases and J dropped 7; count of bases not matched to a gene: 11. Germline V CDR1 and CDR2: SGDLS, YYNGEE. Here the CDR3 reads CASSTSGDREFGYTF. In DNA, the CDR3 is TGTGCCAGCAGCACCAGCGGGGACAGGGAATTTGGCTACACCTTC.

The chain couples TRBV13 to TRBJ1-2, with D possibly being TRBD1 (5 bases). Germline V lookup: CDR1 PRHDT, CDR2 FYEKMQ (reference sequence). CDR3 length equals 14 residues. V was pared by 0 bases and J by 3 bases, with 8 bases between. The CDR3 DNA is TGTGCCAGCAGCTTAGGCAGGGCTGACTATGGCTACACCTTC. Translated: CASSLGRADYGYTF.

The V and J genes are TRBV18 and TRBJ2-7, with 8 nucleotides matching TRBD1. The junction had 9 bases not matched to a gene; V was cut back by 3 bases and J by 5 bases. From germline, CDR1 is KGHSH and CDR2 LQKENI. The CDR3 runs to 15 residues. CDR3 nucleotide sequence: TGTGCCAGCTCACCGTCCCGGACAGGGTGGGACGAGCAGTACTTC. This codes for CASSPSRTGWDEQYF.

The count of this clone is one. The genes are TRBV2 and TRBJ2-3; TRBD1 might be the D (6 bases). CDR3 size: 15 residues. Germline assignment: CDR1 SNHLY and CDR2 FYNNEI. V was clipped by 3 bases and J by 1 base, with 11 bases between them. CDR3 nucleotide sequence: TGTGCCAGCAGTGACCTGGGGGCACGCACAGATACGCAGTATTTT. Protein: CASSDLGARTDTQYF.

The genes are TRBV6-5 and TRBJ2-5, with D possibly being TRBD2 (6 bases). CDR3 length: 15 residues. The germline V gene encodes CDR1 MNHEY and CDR2 SVGAGI. V lost 6 bases and J lost 5, with 19 bases in between. This chain's CDR3 is CASSNLATPGETQYF. The DNA of the CDR3 is TGTGCCAGCAGCAACCTAGCGACACCGGGGGAGACCCAGTACTTC.

The chain carries TRBV6-5 and TRBJ1-2; D is undetermined. Germline V gene lookup returns CDR1 MNHEY and CDR2 SVGAGI. Trimming cost V 7 bases and J 0 bases, with 9 bases left between them. CDR3 length: 13 amino acids. CDR3 sequence: CASKLGANYGYTF. CDR3 DNA sequence: TGTGCCAGCAAATTGGGAGCTAACTATGGCTACACCTTC.

As regards this clone: A read error may account for a junction end that differs from germline. V and J are TRBV5-1 and TRBJ1-1, with D uncertain. The CDR3 sequence is 13 residues long. Germline CDR1 SGHRS, CDR2 YFSETQ. In nucleotides, the CDR3 is TGCGCCGGCAGCTTGGAGGTAGCCCGAGAAGCTTTCTTT. Translation gives CAGSLEVAREAFF.

This chain joins TRBV6-5 and TRBJ2-7; 8 bases map to TRBD1. The CDR3 extends over 14 amino acids. CDR1 is MNHEY, CDR2 SVGAGI, per germline. V lost 3 bases and J lost 7; bases outside the gene matches: 8. CDR3 coding DNA: TGTGCCAGCAGTTATTGGACAGGGCCGCGGGAGCAGTACTTC. Residues: CASSYWTGPREQYF.

The V call is TRBV6-5, the J call TRBJ1-4; possible D gene TRBD1, 5 bases. CDR3 size: 15 residues. CDR1 is MNHEY, CDR2 SVGAGI, per germline. Trimming removed 0 bases at V and 4 bases at J, with 9 bases between. In DNA form, the CDR3 reads TGTGCCAGCAGTTACTCGGGGGGGAATAATGAAAAACTGTTTTTT. This sequence encodes CASSYSGGNNEKLFF.

The chain carries TRBV6-5 and TRBJ2-5; 14 bases agree with TRBD2. The CDR3 totals 15 residues. Germline V gene lookup returns CDR1 MNHEY and CDR2 SVGAGI. V lost 5 bases and J lost 5; bases outside the gene matches: 4. CDR3 DNA sequence: TGTGCCAGCAGTCCGGGACTAGCGGGGGTCGAGACCCAGTACTTC. Protein product: CASSPGLAGVETQYF.

For this clone: Other DNA sequences in this specimen translate into the identical CDR3. V and J are TRBV7-2 and TRBJ2-1, with D maybe TRBD2 (5 bases). Looked up from germline, CDR1 is SGHTA and CDR2 is FQGNSA. CDR3 length: 13 residues. Between the trimmed V and J ends, which lost 1 base and 5 bases, there was a span of 6 bases. CDR3 nucleotides: TGTGCCAGCAGCTTAGGGCGGGACAATGAGCAGTTCTTC. It encodes CASSLGRDNEQFF.

V is TRBV3-1 (or the pseudogene TRBV3-2) and J is TRBJ2-6; no reliable D call. From germline, CDR1 is LGHDT and CDR2 YNNKEL (reference sequence). V lost 2 bases, J lost 2 bases, and 7 bases lay in between. The CDR3 consists of 15 residues. For the CDR3, the DNA is TGTGCCAGCAGCCAATGGCTGACTGGGGCCAACGTCCTGACTTTC. The encoded protein is CASSQWLTGANVLTF.

The chain links TRBV4-1 to TRBJ1-2, with D perhaps matching TRBD1 (5 bases). V gave up 0 bases and J gave up 1 base, with 12 bases separating them. CDR1 and CDR2 from the germline V gene are MGHRA and YSYEKL. This CDR3 is 16 amino acids long. CDR3: CASSQDRGSLNYGYTF. The CDR3 region has the DNA TGCGCCAGCAGCCAAGACCGGGGGTCCCTTAACTATGGCTACACCTTC.